The 24 T cell receptor beta chains listed next were all sequenced from one sample in a study of blood T cell repertoires in COVID-19 (TCRdb year 2020). The library was made by the immunoSEQ multiplex PCR assay. Entries here come from immuneACCESS through TCRdb and include only in-frame sequences with V and J called. Some clones fail to appear in such tables; in the studies checked, an unresolved V gene covers under half of the shortfall, and the cause of the remainder is unknown. The sample table contains under 200,000 clones; only one count was recorded for around 87% of them. The ten most abundant clones make up around 6.7% of the sample. The sample taken for sequencing was PBMCs or T cells enriched from blood (not recorded which). The origin of the receptors is a woman between 50 and 59 years old who had recovered from COVID-19.

V gene TRBV7-2 combines with J gene TRBJ2-2; TRBD1 matches 10 bases. Per germline, CDR1 SGHTA and CDR2 FQGNSA. J gave up 5 bases and V 5 bases, and 5 bases lay outside the gene matches. CDR3 length: 15 amino acids. CDR3 DNA sequence: TGTGCCAGCAGCGTCGACAGGGGGCGAACCGGGGAGCTGTTTTTT. It specifies CASSVDRGRTGELFF.

This clone was recorded a few times. This chain uses TRBV6-5 with TRBJ1-4; 9 bases are a match to TRBD1. Germline V CDR1 and CDR2: MNHEY, SVGAGI. V shed 5 bases and J 5 bases; nucleotides not matched to a gene: 3. The CDR3 totals 14 residues. CDR3 in amino acids: CASSPTGGNEKLFF. CDR3 sequence (DNA): TGTGCCAGCAGTCCGACAGGGGGGAATGAAAAACTGTTTTTT.

This chain joins TRBV5-6 and TRBJ1-5; D is uncertain. This CDR3 spans 14 amino acids. The germline V and J ends were trimmed by 0 bases and 6 bases, with 10 bases remaining between them. Germline V CDR1 and CDR2: SGHDT, YYEEEE. The CDR3 nucleotides read TGTGCCAGCAGCTTGGCGGGCGGAGGTCAGCCCCAGCATTTT. Its protein product is CASSLAGGGQPQHF. Filled out from reference TRBV5-6 and TRBJ1-5, the complete variable domain reads DAGVTQSPTHLIKTRGQQVTLRCSPKSGHDTVSWYQQALGQGPQFIFQYYEEEERQRGNFPDRFSGHQFPNYSSELNVNALLLGDSALYLCASSLAGGGQPQHFGDGTRLSIL.

The V gene is TRBV7-3, the J gene TRBJ2-3; 7 positions agree with TRBD1. V dropped 5 bases and J dropped 3; count of bases not matched to a gene: 14. CDR3 length: 17 amino acids. Germline V lookup: CDR1 SGHTA, CDR2 FQGTGA. CDR3 nucleotides: TGTGCCAGCAGCCAAACTCCAGGGGGACACCTGACAGATACGCAGTATTTT. Translated, it gives CASSQTPGGHLTDTQYF. The complete variable domain, with remaining parts taken from reference TRBV7-3 and TRBJ2-3, reads GAGVSQTPSNKVTEKGKYVELRCDPISGHTALYWYRQSLGQGPEFLIYFQGTGAADDSGLPNDRFFAVRPEGSVSTLKIQRTERGDSAVYLCASSQTPGGHLTDTQYFGPGTRLTVL.

This chain uses TRBV6-2 or TRBV6-3 with TRBJ1-5; 9 bases are shared with TRBD1. V was clipped by 2 bases and J by 5 bases; unmatched bases: 7. The CDR3 has 16 amino acids. Germline values: CDR1 MNHEY, CDR2 SVGEGT. DNA for the CDR3: TGTGCCAGCAGTTACCATCTACAGGGGGCGGATCAGCCCCAGCATTTT. Protein product: CASSYHLQGADQPQHF.

The chain recombines TRBV5-4 with TRBJ2-4, with a tentative D call TRBD1 (6 bases). Germline values: CDR1 SGHNT, CDR2 YYREEE (reference sequence). V was trimmed by 4 bases and J by 8 bases, leaving 13 bases between them. CDR3 size: 13 residues. CDR3: CASSPRQADIQYF. CDR3 in DNA: TGTGCCAGCAGCCCAAGACAGGCCGACATTCAGTACTTC.

V and J are TRBV18 and TRBJ2-5, with 7 bases that match TRBD1. The CDR3 totals 14 residues. V lost 3 bases and J lost 2; bases outside the gene matches: 3. CDR1 KGHSH and CDR2 LQKENI come from the germline V gene. The DNA of the CDR3 is TGTGCCAGCTCACCGCCGACAGGGCAAGAGACCCAGTACTTC. This translates into CASSPPTGQETQYF.

The CDR3 here is CASSEERKGPYGYTF. Written as DNA, the CDR3 is TGTGCCAGCAGTGAGGAAAGGAAGGGGCCCTATGGCTACACCTTC. This chain joins TRBV6-1 and TRBJ1-2, with D possibly being TRBD1 (5 bases). Trimming took 3 bases from V and 4 from J, leaving 15 bases between them. The CDR3 sequence is 15 residues long. Germline CDR1 reads MNHNS; CDR2 reads SASEGT.

This chain connects TRBV11-3 to TRBJ2-2; possibly TRBD2 for D (6 bases). Germline CDR1 is SGHNT and CDR2 is YENEEA. V lost 5 bases and J 3 bases, leaving 19 bases between the germline ends. This CDR3 is built from 17 residues. DNA of the CDR3: TGTGCCAGCAGCCCGAACCCCTCGGGGGTCGACACCGGGGAGCTGTTTTTT. This gives the protein CASSPNPSGVDTGELFF.

The chain recombines TRBV4-3 with TRBJ2-1; D perhaps matches TRBD1 (5 bases). The germline V gene has CDR1 LGHNA and CDR2 YSLEER. V lost 0 bases and J lost 7, with 22 bases in between. The length of the CDR3 is 18 residues. The CDR3 nucleotides read TGCGCCAGCAGCCAAGATTCAATGTCGGCAGGGAAGGGTAATGAGCAGTTCTTC. This gives the protein CASSQDSMSAGKGNEQFF.

The count of this clone is one. The chain has TRBV11-3 and TRBJ2-4; 9 bases fit TRBD1. Trimming removed 8 bases from V and 7 bases from J; junction bases left unmatched: 9. The CDR3 spans 14 residues. The germline CDR1 and CDR2 sequences are SGHNT and YENEEA. The CDR3 protein is CASEQGASGNIQYF. The CDR3 bases are TGTGCCAGCGAACAGGGGGCTAGTGGGAACATTCAGTACTTC. Full variable domain (missing parts from reference TRBV11-3 and TRBJ2-4): EAGVVQSPRYKIIEKKQPVAFWCNPISGHNTLYWYLQNLGQGPELLIRYENEEAVDDSQLPKDRFSAERLKGVDSTLKIQPAELGDSAVYLCASEQGASGNIQYFGAGTRLSVL.

This chain uses TRBV4-3 with TRBJ1-5; D might be TRBD1 (5 bases). The germline V gene encodes CDR1 LGHNA and CDR2 YSLEER. The CDR3 consists of 15 residues. With 3 bases removed from V and 1 base from J, the gap between germline ends came to 10 bases. The CDR3 sequence is CASSQVYRSNQPQHF. As DNA, the CDR3 is TGCGCCAGCAGCCAGGTTTACAGGAGCAATCAGCCCCAGCATTTT.

The V gene is TRBV6-5, the J gene TRBJ1-6; D gene ambiguous. The CDR3 is 12 residues long. Germline CDR1 reads MNHEY; CDR2 reads SVGAGI. Trimming removed 5 bases at V and 8 bases at J, with 7 bases between. CDR3 nucleotide sequence: TGTGCCAGCAGTCTACGAGATTCACCCCTCCACTTT. Translated, it gives CASSLRDSPLHF.

The rearrangement joins TRBV25-1 to TRBJ2-6, with 8 bases matching TRBD1. The CDR3 extends over 18 amino acids. Germline trimming cut 3 bases from V and 2 bases from J; bases unmatched to any gene: 9. Germline CDR1 reads MGHDK; CDR2 reads SYGVNS. The DNA for the CDR3 is TGTGCCAGCAGTGACGACAGGGGCTATGCTACTGGGGCCAACGTCCTGACTTTC. It is translated as CASSDDRGYATGANVLTF.

Notes on this clone: The junction and the germline gene differ at one end; a read error may be behind it. The chain carries TRBV20-1 and TRBJ1-2, with 9 positions matching TRBD1. The germline V gene encodes CDR1 DFQATT and CDR2 SNEGSKA (reference sequence). The CDR3 is 11 residues long. The CDR3 DNA is TGCAGTGCTACCACAGGGGGCGTGGACGCCTTC. Its translation: CSATTGGVDAF.

The chain joins TRBV3-1 (or the pseudogene TRBV3-2) to TRBJ2-7, with 8 bases matching TRBD2. The CDR3 has 16 residues. V gave up 0 bases and J gave up 1 base; unmatched junction bases: 5. Germline CDR1 and CDR2: LGHDT and YNNKEL (reference sequence). CDR3 loop: CASSQEWRGVSYEQYF. CDR3 nucleotide sequence: TGTGCCAGCAGCCAAGAGTGGCGGGGGGTATCCTACGAGCAGTACTTC.

The chain links TRBV2 to TRBJ1-6; no definite D call. The CDR3 loop spans 15 amino acids. V lost 4 bases and J 3 bases, leaving 10 bases between the germline ends. Germline lookup yields CDR1 SNHLY and CDR2 FYNNEI. The CDR3 coding sequence is TGTGCCAGCAGTGGACGAGGGAACTATAATTCACCCCTCCACTTT. Protein: CASSGRGNYNSPLHF.

The CDR3 protein is CASSRQSGQVIYGYTF. Written as DNA, the CDR3 is TGTGCCAGTAGTAGACAATCGGGACAGGTTATCTATGGCTACACCTTC. The J gene is TRBJ1-2, the V gene TRBV19, with 8 bases aligning to TRBD1. The ends lost 4 bases at V and 4 bases at J; junction bases unmatched: 11. Germline V gene sequence: CDR1 LNHDA, CDR2 SQIVND (reference sequence). This CDR3 is 16 amino acids long.

CDR3 sequence: CAIKGSTGLEYEQYF. CDR3 DNA sequence: TGTGCCATCAAGGGCTCTACGGGACTAGAATACGAGCAGTACTTC. The gene calls are TRBV10-3 and TRBJ2-7; the match to TRBD2 covers 8 bases. From germline, CDR1 is ENHRY and CDR2 SYGVKD. J gave up 4 bases and V 7 bases, and 12 bases lay outside the gene matches. This CDR3 has 15 residues.

The rearrangement joins TRBV12-5 to TRBJ1-6; TRBD1 agrees at 9 bases. There are 19 residues in the CDR3. Germline loops: CDR1 LGHNT, CDR2 FRNRAP. J was trimmed by 4 bases and V by 3 bases; bases with no gene match: 13. The CDR3 coding sequence is TGTGCTAGTGGTTTCCACCTCCGGACAGGGGCAAATTATAATTCACCCCTCCACTTT. Translation: CASGFHLRTGANYNSPLHF.

This clone was counted a single time. The chain combines TRBV19 with TRBJ2-7; D remains ambiguous. Germline V lookup: CDR1 LNHDA, CDR2 SQIVND (reference sequence). The CDR3 totals 13 residues. V dropped 3 bases and J dropped 3 bases, with 9 bases sitting between them. CDR3 DNA sequence: TGTGCCAGTAGTATGTCGGCGGACTACGAGCAGTACTTC. This codes for CASSMSADYEQYF.

The chain couples TRBV19 to TRBJ1-1; TRBD1 matches 10 bases. V lost 1 base, J lost 4 bases, and 6 bases stayed unmatched. This CDR3 contains 16 residues. Germline V gene data show CDR1 as LNHDA and CDR2 as SQIVND (reference sequence). The CDR3 reads CASSIVRGQGTTEAFF. The CDR3 DNA is TGTGCCAGTAGTATAGTTCGGGGACAGGGGACCACTGAAGCTTTCTTT.

This clone appeared once. The J gene is TRBJ1-5, the V gene TRBV7-9, with 8 bases that match TRBD1. V trimming: 5 bases; J trimming: 3 bases; junction bases outside the gene matches: 9. CDR3 length: 16 residues. Germline CDR1 reads SEHNR; CDR2 reads FQNEAQ (reference sequence). The CDR3 nucleotides are TGTGCCAGCAGCCGTAGTACAGGGGGTTTCAATCAGCCCCAGCATTTT. This codes for CASSRSTGGFNQPQHF.

The chain uses TRBV18 and TRBJ1-2, with TRBD1 as a possible D gene (6 bases). Trimming removed 3 bases at V and 6 bases at J, with 14 bases between. The CDR3 spans 14 residues. Germline values: CDR1 KGHSH, CDR2 LQKENI. In DNA, the CDR3 is TGTGCCAGCTCACCTGACAGGACAGACCATGGCTACACCTTC. It specifies CASSPDRTDHGYTF.